The clone carrying this T cell receptor (beta chain) was counted once. Antigen unknown. These data are taken from a study of cytomegalovirus exposure and HLA in healthy donors. V was shortened by 8 bases and J by 4 bases, with 6 bases between the two germline ends. This CDR3 is 11 amino acids long. CDR1 LGHNT and CDR2 FRNRAP come from the germline V gene. The PCR made use of 60 Vbeta and 13 Jbeta primers. Clones were sequenced by immunoSEQ multiplex PCR, and TCRdb holds only the in-frame ones, with some missing. The data show some 100,000 clones, around 75% seen once. The study, taken as a whole, reports: Presence/absence analyses treated sequencing depth as roughly uniform across donors. With later analysis, a missense DCLRE1C variant became linked to TCR beta V- and J-gene trimming.

This chain links TRBV12-5 with TRBJ1-5; no definite D call. Sequencing was carried out using PBMCs. The receptor's source is a male donor in good health and CMV-seropositive. This chain's CDR3 is CASSLNQPQHF. The CDR3 coding sequence is TGTGCTAGTAGCCTTAATCAGCCCCAGCATTTT.